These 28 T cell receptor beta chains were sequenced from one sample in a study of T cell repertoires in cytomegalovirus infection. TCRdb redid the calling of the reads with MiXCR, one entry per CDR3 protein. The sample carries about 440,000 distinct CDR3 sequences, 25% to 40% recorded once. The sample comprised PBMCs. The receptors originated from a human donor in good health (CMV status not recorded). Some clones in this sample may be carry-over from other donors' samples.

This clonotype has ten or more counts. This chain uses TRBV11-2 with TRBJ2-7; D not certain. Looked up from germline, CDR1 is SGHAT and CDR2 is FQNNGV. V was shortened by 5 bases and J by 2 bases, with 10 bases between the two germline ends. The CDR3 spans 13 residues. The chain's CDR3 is CASSLGSTYEQYF. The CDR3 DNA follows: TGTGCCAGCAGCCTCGGATCGACCTACGAGCAGTACTTC. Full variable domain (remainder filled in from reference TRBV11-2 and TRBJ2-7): EAGVAQSPRYKIIEKRQSVAFWCNPISGHATLYWYQQILGQGPKLLIQFQNNGVVDDSQLPKDRFSAERLKGVDSTLKIQPAKLEDSAVYLCASSLGSTYEQYFGPGTRLTVT.

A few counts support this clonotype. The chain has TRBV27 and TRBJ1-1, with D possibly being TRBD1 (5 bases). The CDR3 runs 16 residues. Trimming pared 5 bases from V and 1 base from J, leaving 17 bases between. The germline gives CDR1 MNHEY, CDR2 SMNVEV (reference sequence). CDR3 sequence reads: CASSTTWGRANTEAFF. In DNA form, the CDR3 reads TGTGCCAGCAGTACGACCTGGGGGAGGGCGAACACTGAAGCTTTCTTT.

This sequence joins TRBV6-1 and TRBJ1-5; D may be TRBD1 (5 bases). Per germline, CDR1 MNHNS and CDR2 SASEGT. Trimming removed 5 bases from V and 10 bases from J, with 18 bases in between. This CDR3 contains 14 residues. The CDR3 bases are TGTGCCAGCAGTTCCCGAGACAGCGACCGACCCCAGCATTTT. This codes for CASSSRDSDRPQHF.

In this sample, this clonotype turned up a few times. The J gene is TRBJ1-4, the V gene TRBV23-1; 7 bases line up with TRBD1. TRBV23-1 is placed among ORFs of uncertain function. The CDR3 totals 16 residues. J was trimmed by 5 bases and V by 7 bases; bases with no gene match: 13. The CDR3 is CASIKTGKRENEKLFF. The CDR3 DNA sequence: TGCGCCAGCATCAAGACAGGGAAGAGAGAAAATGAAAAACTGTTTTTT.

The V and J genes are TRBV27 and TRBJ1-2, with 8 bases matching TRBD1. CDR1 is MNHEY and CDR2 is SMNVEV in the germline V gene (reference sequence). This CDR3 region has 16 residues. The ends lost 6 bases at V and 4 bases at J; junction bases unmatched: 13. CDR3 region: CASRPKTGGWGYGYTF. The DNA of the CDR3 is TGTGCCAGCAGGCCCAAAACAGGGGGATGGGGCTATGGCTACACCTTC.

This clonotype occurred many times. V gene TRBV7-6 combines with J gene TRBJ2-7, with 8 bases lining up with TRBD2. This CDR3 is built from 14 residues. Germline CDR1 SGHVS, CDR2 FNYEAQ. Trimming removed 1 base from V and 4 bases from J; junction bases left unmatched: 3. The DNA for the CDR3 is TGTGCCAGCAGCTTAGAATTAGCGGGGTACGAGCAGTACTTC. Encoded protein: CASSLELAGYEQYF.

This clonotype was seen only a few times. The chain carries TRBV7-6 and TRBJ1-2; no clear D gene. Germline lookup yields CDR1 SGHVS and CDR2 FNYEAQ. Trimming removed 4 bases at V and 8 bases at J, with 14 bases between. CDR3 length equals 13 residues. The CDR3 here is CASSSASIGGYTF. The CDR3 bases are TGTGCCAGCAGCTCCGCCTCGATCGGGGGCTACACCTTC.

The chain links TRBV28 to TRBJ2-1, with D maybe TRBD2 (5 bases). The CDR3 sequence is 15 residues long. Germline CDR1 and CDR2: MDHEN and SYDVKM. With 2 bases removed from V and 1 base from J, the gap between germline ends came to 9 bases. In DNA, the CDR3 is TGTGCCAGCAGTTTAGGGAGCCGGTCCTACAATGAGCAGTTCTTC. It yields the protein CASSLGSRSYNEQFF.

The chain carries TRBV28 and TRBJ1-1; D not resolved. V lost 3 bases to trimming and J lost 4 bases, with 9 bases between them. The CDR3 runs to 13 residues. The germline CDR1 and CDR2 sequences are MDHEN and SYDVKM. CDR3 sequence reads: CASSLMAGTEAFF. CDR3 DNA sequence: TGTGCCAGCAGTTTGATGGCTGGCACTGAAGCTTTCTTT. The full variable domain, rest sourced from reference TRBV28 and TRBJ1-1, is DVKVTQSSRYLVKRTGEKVFLECVQDMDHENMFWYRQDPGLGLRLIYFSYDVKMKEKGDIPEGYSVSREKKERFSLILESASTNQTSMYLCASSLMAGTEAFFGQGTRLTVV.

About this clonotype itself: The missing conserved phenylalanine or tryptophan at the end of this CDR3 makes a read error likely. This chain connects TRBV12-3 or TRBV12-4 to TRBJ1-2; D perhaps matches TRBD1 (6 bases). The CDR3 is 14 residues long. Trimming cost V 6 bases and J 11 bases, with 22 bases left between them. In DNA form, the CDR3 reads TGTGCCAGCAGCCGTTTCCGGACAGCGCCCTGGTACACCTAC. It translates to CASSRFRTAPWYTY.

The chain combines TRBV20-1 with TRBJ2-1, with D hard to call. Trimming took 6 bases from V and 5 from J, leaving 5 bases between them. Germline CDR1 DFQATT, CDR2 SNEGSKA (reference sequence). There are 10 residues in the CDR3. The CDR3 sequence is CSATDNEQFF. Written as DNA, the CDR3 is TGCAGTGCAACAGACAATGAGCAGTTCTTC.

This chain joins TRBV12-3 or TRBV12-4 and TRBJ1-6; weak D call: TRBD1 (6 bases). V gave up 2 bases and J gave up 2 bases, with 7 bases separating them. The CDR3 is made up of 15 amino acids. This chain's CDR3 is CASSLRTAYNSPLHF. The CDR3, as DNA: TGTGCCAGCAGTTTAAGGACAGCCTATAATTCACCCCTCCACTTT.

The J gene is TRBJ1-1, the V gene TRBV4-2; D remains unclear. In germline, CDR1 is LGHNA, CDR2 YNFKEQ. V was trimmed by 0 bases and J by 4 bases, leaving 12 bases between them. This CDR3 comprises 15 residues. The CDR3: CASSQESPQITEAFF. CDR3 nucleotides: TGTGCCAGCAGCCAAGAATCACCCCAGATCACTGAAGCTTTCTTT.

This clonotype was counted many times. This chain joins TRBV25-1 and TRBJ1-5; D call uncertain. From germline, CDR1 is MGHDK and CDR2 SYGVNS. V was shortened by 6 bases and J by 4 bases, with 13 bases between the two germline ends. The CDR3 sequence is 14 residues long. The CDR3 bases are TGTGCCAGCAGAGGTGGAGGGTGGAATCAGCCCCAGCATTTT. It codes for CASRGGGWNQPQHF.

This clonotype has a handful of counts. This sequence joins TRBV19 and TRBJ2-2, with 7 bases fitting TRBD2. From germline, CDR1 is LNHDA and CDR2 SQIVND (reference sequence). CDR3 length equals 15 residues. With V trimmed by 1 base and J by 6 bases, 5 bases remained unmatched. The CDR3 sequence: CASSIVFGGSGELFF. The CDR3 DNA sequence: TGTGCCAGTAGTATAGTGTTCGGGGGGTCCGGGGAGCTGTTTTTT.

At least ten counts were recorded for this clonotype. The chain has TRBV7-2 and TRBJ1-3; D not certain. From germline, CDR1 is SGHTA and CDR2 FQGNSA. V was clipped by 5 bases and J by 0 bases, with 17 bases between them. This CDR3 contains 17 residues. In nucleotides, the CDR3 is TGTGCCAGCAGCCTACTCCCCCCTTGGGGCTCTGGAAACACCATATATTTT. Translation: CASSLLPPWGSGNTIYF.

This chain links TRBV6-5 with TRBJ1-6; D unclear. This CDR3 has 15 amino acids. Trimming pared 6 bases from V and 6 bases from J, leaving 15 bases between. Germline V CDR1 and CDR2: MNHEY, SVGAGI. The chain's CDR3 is CASREGSERNSPLHF. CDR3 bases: TGTGCCAGCAGAGAAGGAAGTGAACGTAATTCACCCCTCCACTTT.

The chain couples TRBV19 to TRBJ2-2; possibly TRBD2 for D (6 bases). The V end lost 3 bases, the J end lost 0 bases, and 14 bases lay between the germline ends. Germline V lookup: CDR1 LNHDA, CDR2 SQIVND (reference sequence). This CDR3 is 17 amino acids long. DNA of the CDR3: TGTGCCAGTAGTATTACACCGGGACTGGCGAACACCGGGGAGCTGTTTTTT. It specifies CASSITPGLANTGELFF.

The chain's CDR3 is CASSLKVAGSDEQFF. CDR3 coding DNA: TGTGCCAGCAGCTTAAAAGTAGCGGGGTCCGATGAGCAGTTCTTC. The chain links TRBV7-8 to TRBJ2-1; 8 bases line up with TRBD2. Trimming removed 2 bases from V and 8 bases from J; junction bases left unmatched: 8. The CDR3 extends over 15 amino acids. CDR1 and CDR2 from the germline V gene are SGHVS and FQNEAQ.

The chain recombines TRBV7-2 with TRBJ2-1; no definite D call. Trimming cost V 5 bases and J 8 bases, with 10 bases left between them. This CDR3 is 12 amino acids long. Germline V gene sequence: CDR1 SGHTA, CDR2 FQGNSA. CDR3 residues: CASSRSRDEQFF. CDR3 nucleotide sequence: TGTGCCAGCAGCCGGTCAAGGGATGAGCAGTTCTTC.

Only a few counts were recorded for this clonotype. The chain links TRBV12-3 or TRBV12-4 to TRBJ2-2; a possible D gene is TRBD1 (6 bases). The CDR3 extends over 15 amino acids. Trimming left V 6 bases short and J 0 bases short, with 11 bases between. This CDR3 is CASRKGGTNTGELFF. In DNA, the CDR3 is TGTGCCAGCAGGAAAGGGGGTACGAACACCGGGGAGCTGTTTTTT.

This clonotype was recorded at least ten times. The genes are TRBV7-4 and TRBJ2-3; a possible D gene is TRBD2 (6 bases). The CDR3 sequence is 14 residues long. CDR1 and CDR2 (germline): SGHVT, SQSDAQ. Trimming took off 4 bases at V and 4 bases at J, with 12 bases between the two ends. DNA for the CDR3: TGTGCCAGCAGCTGCAGACTAGTTGCAGATACGCAGTATTTT. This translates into CASSCRLVADTQYF.

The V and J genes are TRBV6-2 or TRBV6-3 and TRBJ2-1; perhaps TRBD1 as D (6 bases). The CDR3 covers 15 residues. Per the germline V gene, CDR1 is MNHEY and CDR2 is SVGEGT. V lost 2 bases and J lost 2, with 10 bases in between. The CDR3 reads CASSYLTGTYNEQFF. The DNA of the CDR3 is TGTGCCAGCAGTTACCTGACAGGCACCTACAATGAGCAGTTCTTC.

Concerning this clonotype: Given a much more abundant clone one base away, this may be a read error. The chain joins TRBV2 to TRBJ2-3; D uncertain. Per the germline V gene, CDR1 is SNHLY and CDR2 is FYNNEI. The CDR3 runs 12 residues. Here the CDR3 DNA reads TGTGCCAGCGGGTTCTACACAGATAAGCAGTATTTT. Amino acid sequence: CASGFYTDKQYF.

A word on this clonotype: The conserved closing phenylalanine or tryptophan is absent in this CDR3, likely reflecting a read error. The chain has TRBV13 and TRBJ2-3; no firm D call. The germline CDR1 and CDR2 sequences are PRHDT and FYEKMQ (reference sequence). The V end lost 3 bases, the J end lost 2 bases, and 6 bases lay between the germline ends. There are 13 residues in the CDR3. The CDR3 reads CASSLRYTDTQYC. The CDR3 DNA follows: TGTGCCAGCAGCTTGCGATACACAGATACGCAGTATTGT.

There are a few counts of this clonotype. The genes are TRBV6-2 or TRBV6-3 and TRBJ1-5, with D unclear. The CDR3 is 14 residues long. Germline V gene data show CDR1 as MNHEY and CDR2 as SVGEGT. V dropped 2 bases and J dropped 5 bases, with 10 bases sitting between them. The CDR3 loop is CASSYVEGHQPQHF. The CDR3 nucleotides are TGTGCCAGCAGTTACGTGGAGGGCCATCAGCCCCAGCATTTT.

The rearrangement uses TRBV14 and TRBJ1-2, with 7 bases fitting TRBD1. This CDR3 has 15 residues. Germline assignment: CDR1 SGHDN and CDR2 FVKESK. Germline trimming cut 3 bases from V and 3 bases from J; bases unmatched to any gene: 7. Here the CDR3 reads CASSQDDRVDYGYTF. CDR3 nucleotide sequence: TGTGCCAGCAGCCAGGACGACAGGGTGGACTATGGCTACACCTTC.

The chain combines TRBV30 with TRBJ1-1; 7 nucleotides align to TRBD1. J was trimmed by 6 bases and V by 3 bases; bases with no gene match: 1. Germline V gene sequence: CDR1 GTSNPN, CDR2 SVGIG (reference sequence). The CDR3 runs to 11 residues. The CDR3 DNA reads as TGTGCCTGGAGACAGGGGTCTGAAGCTTTCTTT. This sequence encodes CAWRQGSEAFF.